A selection of T cell receptor beta chains follows, all from one sample in a study of shared clonotypes between healthy human individuals. TCRdb's copy holds only in-frame clones and misses some; the assay was immunoSEQ multiplex PCR. This sample has around 510,000 clones; around 77% occur once, and the top ten carry approximately 12%. The sample comprised PBMCs. The receptors here all came from a woman aged 40 to 50 in good health. Some clones in this sample may be carry-over from other donors' samples. CDR3s include the opening cysteine and the closing phenylalanine or tryptophan. D genes are given only for firm matches. Size is stated for part of the rows, as once, few or many counts, or as a class when the clone is expanded.

17	NA	TRBV4-2	TRBJ1-2	TRBD1	CASSQDFGAGGTPGYTF	TGTGCCAGCAGCCAAGATTTTGGGGCAGGGGGGACCCCAGGCTACACCTTC
15	NA	TRBV7-9	TRBJ2-3	NA	CASSLMPRPTDTQYF	TGTGCCAGCAGCTTAATGCCTAGACCCACAGATACGCAGTATTTT
16	NA	TRBV5-1	TRBJ1-6	NA	CASSLEGGLANSPLHF	TGCGCCAGCAGCTTGGAGGGGGGCCTAGCTAATTCACCCCTCCACTTT
16	NA	TRBV19	TRBJ1-5	NA	CASNTRGGALNQPQHF	TGTGCCAGTAACACCCGAGGGGGGGCGCTCAATCAGCCCCAGCATTTT
20	NA	TRBV4-1	TRBJ2-6	NA	CASSQGKGRGRSSGANVLTF	TGCGCCAGCAGCCAAGGGAAGGGGAGGGGGCGAAGCTCTGGGGCCAACGTCCTGACTTTC
18	NA	TRBV15	TRBJ1-2	TRBD1	CATSRRFVGQGGNYGYTF	TGTGCCACCAGCCGAAGGTTCGTAGGACAGGGGGGGAACTATGGCTACACCTTC
13	once	TRBV10-3	TRBJ2-7	TRBD2	CAIGLAGTYEQYF	TGTGCCATCGGACTAGCGGGGACCTACGAGCAGTACTTC
13	NA	TRBV4-1	TRBJ1-4	NA	CASSRGVTEKLFF	TGCGCCAGCAGCCGGGGGGTTACAGAAAAACTGTTTTTT
16	NA	TRBV7-7	TRBJ2-7	TRBD2	CASSHSLKSGSAEQYF	TGTGCTAGCAGCCATTCGTTGAAGAGCGGGAGTGCCGAGCAGTACTTC
18	NA	TRBV7-9	TRBJ2-1	TRBD2	CASREGLAGALSYNEQFF	TGTGCCAGCAGGGAAGGACTAGCGGGAGCACTCTCCTACAATGAGCAGTTCTTC
17	NA	TRBV19	TRBJ1-2	TRBD1	CASSIDPRRQGAGGYTF	TGTGCCAGTAGTATAGACCCCCGTCGACAGGGGGCTGGTGGCTACACCTTC
15	NA	TRBV28	TRBJ2-7	TRBD1	CASSSPGQGAHEQYF	TGTGCCAGCAGTTCGCCGGGACAGGGGGCCCACGAGCAGTACTTC
13	NA	TRBV7-9	TRBJ2-6	NA	CASQISGANVLTF	TGTGCCAGCCAGATCTCTGGGGCCAACGTCCTGACTTTC
16	NA	TRBV10-3	TRBJ2-2	TRBD1	CAIRTGDRGDAGELFF	TGTGCCATCAGGACGGGAGACAGGGGGGATGCCGGGGAGCTGTTTTTT
14	NA	TRBV19	TRBJ1-5	TRBD1	CASSIRQGGQPQHF	TGTGCCAGTAGTATACGACAGGGTGGTCAGCCCCAGCATTTT
13	NA	TRBV30	TRBJ1-2	TRBD1	CAWSEQGNYGYTF	TGTGCCTGGAGCGAACAGGGGAACTATGGCTACACCTTC
16	NA	TRBV7-3	TRBJ2-3	TRBD2	CASSPTGLAVTDTQYF	TGTGCCAGCAGCCCTACAGGACTAGCGGTCACAGATACGCAGTATTTT
16	NA	TRBV7-8	TRBJ2-5	TRBD2	CASSRRGGRAGETQYF	TGTGCCAGCAGTCGAAGGGGCGGGAGGGCCGGAGAGACCCAGTACTTC
13	NA	TRBV18	TRBJ2-7	NA	CASSPPGSYEQYF	TGTGCCAGCTCACCACCGGGCTCCTACGAGCAGTACTTC
15	many	TRBV6-5	TRBJ2-2	NA	CASTPGDTHTGELFF	TGTGCCAGCACCCCGGGGGACACTCACACCGGGGAGCTGTTTTTT
14	NA	TRBV7-9	TRBJ2-7	TRBD1	CASSGDRVPYEQYF	TGTGCCAGCAGCGGGGACAGGGTCCCCTACGAGCAGTACTTC
17	NA	TRBV19	TRBJ2-7	TRBD2	CASSKRFGAGGIEEQYF	TGTGCCAGTAGTAAACGGTTTGGAGCGGGAGGGATTGAGGAGCAGTACTTC
13	NA	TRBV7-6	TRBJ2-1	NA	CASSSGRADEQFF	TGTGCCAGCAGCTCCGGCAGGGCTGATGAGCAGTTCTTC
13	once	TRBV27	TRBJ2-1	NA	CASSLDRYNEQFF	TGTGCCAGCAGTTTGGACAGATACAATGAGCAGTTCTTC
13	once	TRBV6-1	TRBJ1-3	NA	CAGTSYSGNTIYF	TGTGCCGGTACGTCGTACTCTGGAAACACCATATATTTT
11	NA	TRBV7-2	TRBJ2-7	NA	CASSQGPEQYF	TGTGCCAGCAGTCAGGGGCCCGAGCAGTACTTC
13	once	TRBV27	TRBJ2-5	NA	CASRYRGQETQYF	TGTGCCAGCAGATACCGGGGCCAAGAGACCCAGTACTTC
16	NA	TRBV7-2	TRBJ2-3	TRBD2	CASSLALAGRADTQYF	TGTGCCAGCAGCTTAGCACTAGCGGGAAGAGCAGATACGCAGTATTTT
13	NA	TRBV6-5	TRBJ2-3	NA	CASRGVSTDTQYF	TGTGCCAGCAGAGGAGTTAGCACAGATACGCAGTATTTT
15	NA	TRBV28	TRBJ2-3	TRBD2	CASSPTRDYTDTQYF	TGTGCCAGCAGTCCAACTCGGGACTACACAGATACGCAGTATTTT
12	NA	TRBV11-2	TRBJ1-1	NA	CASSSDTTEAFF	TGTGCCAGCAGCTCTGATACTACTGAAGCTTTCTTT
15	NA	TRBV14	TRBJ2-1	TRBD2	CASNRIAGGNNEQFF	TGTGCCAGTAACCGGATAGCGGGAGGAAACAATGAGCAGTTCTTC
15	NA	TRBV5-1	TRBJ2-7	NA	CASSPSGHQADEQYF	TGCGCCAGCAGCCCGTCGGGACACCAAGCGGACGAGCAGTACTTC
14	few	TRBV9	TRBJ2-3	NA	CASSVGRSTDTQYF	TGTGCCAGCAGCGTAGGCAGAAGCACAGATACGCAGTATTTT
14	many	TRBV2	TRBJ1-5	NA	CASSPGGHLSPQHF	TGTGCCAGCAGCCCTGGGGGCCACCTGTCGCCCCAGCATTTT
14	NA	TRBV2	TRBJ1-5	NA	CASSDRDTYQPQHF	TGTGCCAGCAGTGACCGGGACACTTATCAGCCCCAGCATTTT
13	NA	TRBV7-9	TRBJ2-1	NA	CASSFRTDNEQFF	TGTGCCAGCAGCTTCAGGACAGACAATGAGCAGTTCTTC
16	NA	TRBV28	TRBJ2-5	TRBD2	CASTPIGTSVQETQYF	TGTGCCAGCACGCCTATCGGGACTAGCGTCCAAGAGACCCAGTACTTC
16	NA	TRBV7-3	TRBJ2-1	NA	CASSPVFRERGSEQFF	TGTGCCAGCAGCCCTGTTTTCCGGGAGAGGGGGAGTGAGCAGTTCTTC
12	NA	TRBV7-3	TRBJ1-1	NA	CASSAGTGEAFF	TGTGCCAGCAGCGCAGGGACTGGTGAAGCTTTCTTT
14	many	TRBV2	TRBJ1-1	NA	CASTPRVGRSEAFF	TGTGCCAGCACCCCACGAGTAGGGCGCTCTGAAGCTTTCTTT
18	NA	TRBV4-1	TRBJ2-5	TRBD1	CASSPSGTGRRHQETQYF	TGCGCCAGCAGCCCATCCGGGACAGGGCGTCGGCACCAAGAGACCCAGTACTTC
14	NA	TRBV27	TRBJ2-2	NA	CASSSGAGSGELFF	TGTGCCAGCAGTTCAGGGGCTGGAAGCGGGGAGCTGTTTTTT
14	NA	TRBV19	TRBJ1-5	NA	CASSIEGGNQPQHF	TGTGCCAGTAGTATAGAGGGCGGCAATCAGCCCCAGCATTTT
16	NA	TRBV7-2	TRBJ1-1	NA	CASSLATGTKNTEAFF	TGTGCCAGCAGCTTAGCGACCGGGACAAAGAACACTGAAGCTTTCTTT
15	few	TRBV7-2	TRBJ2-7	TRBD2	CASSPRTSGTYEQYF	TGTGCCAGCAGCCCTCGAACTAGCGGAACCTACGAGCAGTACTTC
16	NA	TRBV19	TRBJ1-2	NA	CASSIIGRSTNYGYTF	TGTGCCAGTAGTATAATAGGGCGTTCGACTAACTATGGCTACACCTTC
13	NA	TRBV5-1	TRBJ1-5	NA	CASSLDVDQPQHF	TGCGCCAGCAGCTTGGACGTCGATCAGCCCCAGCATTTT
16	NA	TRBV7-9	TRBJ1-5	TRBD1	CASSKGDRGPGQPQHF	TGTGCCAGCAGCAAAGGGGACAGGGGCCCAGGACAGCCCCAGCATTTT
13	NA	TRBV14	TRBJ1-1	NA	CASSHGQGTEAFF	TGTGCCAGCAGCCACGGGCAGGGCACTGAAGCTTTCTTT
11	NA	TRBV30	TRBJ2-5	NA	CAWSVQGTQYF	TGTGCCTGGAGTGTACAGGGGACCCAGTACTTC
14	NA	TRBV27	TRBJ2-1	TRBD1	CASSSDRGHNEQFF	TGTGCCAGCAGCTCTGACAGGGGGCACAATGAGCAGTTCTTC
16	NA	TRBV4-3	TRBJ2-3	NA	CASSQEWGAVTDTQYF	TGCGCCAGCAGCCAAGAATGGGGGGCGGTTACAGATACGCAGTATTTT
14	NA	TRBV18	TRBJ2-6	NA	CASSPPRGANVLTF	TGTGCCAGCTCACCACCGCGTGGGGCCAACGTCCTGACTTTC
19	NA	TRBV7-8	TRBJ2-4	TRBD2	CASSLVGLAGAGSKNIQYF	TGTGCCAGCAGCTTAGTGGGGCTAGCGGGAGCGGGATCCAAAAACATTCAGTACTTC
20	NA	TRBV4-1	TRBJ2-1	TRBD2	CASSQEPGLAGEASYNEQFF	TGCGCCAGCAGCCAAGAGCCGGGACTAGCGGGAGAGGCGTCCTACAATGAGCAGTTCTTC
16	NA	TRBV25-1	TRBJ2-1	TRBD2	CASSEFGSGPLNEQFF	TGTGCCAGCAGTGAATTTGGTAGCGGGCCCCTCAATGAGCAGTTCTTC
14	NA	TRBV6-1	TRBJ1-3	NA	CASSGRTLGNTIYF	TGTGCCAGCAGTGGTAGGACGCTTGGAAACACCATATATTTT
14	NA	TRBV5-1	TRBJ2-3	NA	CASTPGVGTDTQYF	TGCGCCAGCACTCCCGGGGTTGGCACAGATACGCAGTATTTT